This TCR beta chain was documented in a study of T cell responses to AZD1222 COVID-19 vaccine (dated by TCRdb to the early 2020s). Turning to the overall study: AZD1222 recipients whose second dose came at about 4 weeks and those whose second dose came at about 12 weeks were combined into one group, since spike-specific TCR depth and breadth did not differ between the two schedules. A total of approximately 240 trial participants underwent TCR sequencing, of whom about 210 had received two doses of AZD1222 and some 25 had received two doses of the MenACWY control vaccine. Enrollment into the trials was organized by age into subgroups of 18-55, 56-69 and 70-plus years, and those subgroups contained 148, 28 and 57 TCR-sequenced participants, respectively.

The CDR3 regions of human TCRbeta chains were subjected to immunosequencing. Processing in the source paper ran as follows. TCRs in the repertoires were compared against a reference library of SARS-CoV-2-specific TCRs that had been generated with the MIRA antigen-specificity platform. Breadth was defined as the fraction of unique TCRs that were SARS-CoV-2-associated, and depth was defined as the fraction of total T cells that were SARS-CoV-2-associated. Using the MIRA data, every spike-specific TCR was mapped to the spike region that the TCR reacted to and assigned to either a CD4 or a CD8 class. Log10-transformed breadth and depth values were compared by one-way ANOVA with Sidak's multiple comparisons tests. Not all clones reach the TCRdb copy of this immuneACCESS table, which keeps in-frame sequences only. Checked studies attribute under half of the gap to unresolved V genes and leave the rest unexplained. V, J and clone size are those of that table, while D and trimming were read from the DNA. For this sample there are about 140,000 clones; about 91% appear just once. Of the sample, 4.7% is held by the ten largest clones.

Study-wide conclusions, independent of this receptor: Epitopes outside the regions mutated in the B.1.351 and B.1.1.7 variants were reportedly recognized by nearly half of the unique spike-specific TCRs. Participants were mostly white British, with more females than males. The authors suggested clonal diversity may have been underestimated. The vaccine-associated CD4 TCRs covered the entire spike protein, and the dominant responses fell in regions 160-218 and 743-854. Conclusions about previously exposed vaccinees are limited because only a handful of AZD1222 recipients were SARS-CoV-2 seropositive at baseline. After two AZD1222 doses, both the breadth and the depth of spike-specific TCRs were significantly higher than at day 0 and than in MenACWY recipients. In the small 56-69-year group, the increase in depth fell short of significance, most likely because of low power. Because no day 14 peak-response samples were available, the repertoires could be characterized only after the peak T cell response.

Taken from the germline V gene, the CDR1 and CDR2 loops are WSHSY and SAAADI. V loses 6 bases, J loses 9 bases, and the germline ends lie 15 bases apart. From cysteine to phenylalanine, the CDR3 is 13 amino acids long. The sequence is cut down to CDR3 DNA, 39 bases in frame from base 1. Remarks on this clone: Its antigen is currently not known. No qualities accompany the bases; no much larger clone lies one base away.

Sample time point, as interpreted from the label and publication: baseline before first vaccination. Vaccinee samples came from UK trials COV001 and COV002, including a single-blind randomized controlled phase 2/3 trial of AZD1222 (ChAdOx1 nCoV-19) in healthy adults. For TCRbeta chain sequencing, PBMC samples were collected from trial participants at day 0 and at day 28 after the second dose. The V and J genes are TRBV10-2 and TRBJ1-5; the D gene is perhaps TRBD1, on 5 matching bases. The TCR was taken from an adult in good health. The source material was peripheral blood, sampled on day 0 of AZD1222 vaccination. The nucleotides are TGCGCCAGCAGGCCCACGGGGCAGGGGCCCCAGCATTTT. It is translated as CASRPTGQGPQHF.